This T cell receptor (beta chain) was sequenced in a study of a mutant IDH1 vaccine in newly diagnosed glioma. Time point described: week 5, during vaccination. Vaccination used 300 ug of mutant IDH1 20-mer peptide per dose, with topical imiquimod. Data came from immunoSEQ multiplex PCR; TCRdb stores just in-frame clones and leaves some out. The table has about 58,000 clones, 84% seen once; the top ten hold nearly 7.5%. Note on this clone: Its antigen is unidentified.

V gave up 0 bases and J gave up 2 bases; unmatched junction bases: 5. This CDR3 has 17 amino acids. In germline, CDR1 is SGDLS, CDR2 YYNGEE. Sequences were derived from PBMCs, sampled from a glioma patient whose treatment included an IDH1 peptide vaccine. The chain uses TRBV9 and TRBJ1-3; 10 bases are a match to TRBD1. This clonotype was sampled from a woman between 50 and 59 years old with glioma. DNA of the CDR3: TGTGCCAGCAGCGTAGCCCCGGGACAGGGGCCTGGAAACACCATATATTTT. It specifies CASSVAPGQGPGNTIYF.